Following are 14 T cell receptor beta chains from one sample sequenced in a study of cytomegalovirus exposure and HLA in healthy donors. PCR amplification relied on 60 Vbeta primers (plus 13 Jbeta primers). Some clones are missing from TCRdb's copy, which holds only in-frame ones; the method was immunoSEQ multiplex PCR. The sample has about 110,000 clones, 73% seen once. The sample was PBMCs. The receptors were sampled from a man between 35 and 55 years old in good health and CMV-seronegative.

V gene TRBV13 combines with J gene TRBJ2-7; tentative D call: TRBD1 (5 bases). From germline, CDR1 is PRHDT and CDR2 FYEKMQ (reference sequence). The CDR3 covers 14 residues. Trimming took 4 bases from V and 2 from J, leaving 12 bases between them. CDR3 nucleotides: TGTGCCAGCAGCTCAAAGACAGCCCCCTACGAGCAGTACTTC. Amino acid sequence: CASSSKTAPYEQYF. Based on the CDR3 plus reference TRBV13 and TRBJ2-7, the full variable domain is AAGVIQSPRHLIKEKRETATLKCYPIPRHDTVYWYQQGPGQDPQFLISFYEKMQSDKGSIPDRFSAQQFSDYHSELNMSSLELGDSALYFCASSSKTAPYEQYFGPGTRLTVT.

Of note for this clone: Additional DNA sequences in this sample encode the identical CDR3. The V and J genes are TRBV30 and TRBJ1-6; D perhaps matches TRBD1 (6 bases). The CDR3 loop spans 13 amino acids. V was trimmed by 2 bases and J by 5 bases, leaving 7 bases between them. CDR1 is GTSNPN, CDR2 SVGIG, per germline (reference sequence). CDR3 DNA sequence: TGTGCCTGGAGTCCAGGGGATAATTCACCCCTCCACTTT. Translated, it gives CAWSPGDNSPLHF.

The chain joins TRBV6-4 to TRBJ2-2, with D possibly TRBD1 on 5 matching bases. V lost 4 bases to trimming and J lost 4 bases, with 7 bases between them. The CDR3 has 13 residues. CDR1 and CDR2 from the germline V gene are MRHNA and SNTAGT. Here the CDR3 reads CASSGQSTGELFF. The CDR3 DNA reads as TGTGCCAGCAGTGGACAGTCCACCGGGGAGCTGTTTTTT.

This clone was seen only a few times. The J gene is TRBJ2-7, the V gene TRBV7-8; the match to TRBD2 covers 7 bases. V was clipped by 5 bases and J by 2 bases; unmatched bases: 15. CDR3 size: 17 residues. Germline CDR1 reads SGHVS; CDR2 reads FQNEAQ. For the CDR3, the DNA is TGTGCCAGCAGCCAAACCCGGGGGGAGCGGGGAGCCTACGAGCAGTACTTC. As protein: CASSQTRGERGAYEQYF.

As for this clone: A read error may account for a junction end that differs from germline. The chain carries TRBV15 and TRBJ1-4, with D hard to call. The CDR3 runs to 15 residues. Germline V gene lookup returns CDR1 LNHNV and CDR2 YYDKDF (reference sequence). The chain's CDR3 is CPTSTGIGANEKLFF. The CDR3 coding sequence is TGTCCCACCAGCACGGGAATTGGGGCTAATGAAAAACTGTTTTTT.

This chain connects TRBV9 to TRBJ1-1; the D is unclear. Trimming took off 0 bases at V and 5 bases at J, with 5 bases between the two ends. From germline, CDR1 is SGDLS and CDR2 YYNGEE. The CDR3 consists of 12 residues. For the CDR3, the DNA is TGTGCCAGCAGCGTAGGGGAGACTGAAGCTTTCTTT. As protein: CASSVGETEAFF.

As regards this clone: One end of the junction varies from germline; a read error may be responsible. The V gene is TRBV7-9, the J gene TRBJ2-7; D is possibly TRBD2 (7 bases). The CDR3 extends over 16 amino acids. Germline V lookup: CDR1 SEHNR, CDR2 FQNEAQ (reference sequence). The CDR3 reads CSSSLGGGSDSYEQYF. As DNA, the CDR3 is TGTTCCAGCAGCTTAGGGGGGGGGAGTGATTCCTACGAGCAGTACTTC.

This sequence joins TRBV14 and TRBJ2-1, with no clear D. Germline V gene sequence: CDR1 SGHDN, CDR2 FVKESK. The V end was cut by 1 base, the J end by 4 bases, with 11 bases between. This CDR3 is built from 15 residues. The CDR3 reads CASSQVRVVYNEQFF. The CDR3 DNA is TGTGCCAGCAGCCAAGTAAGAGTGGTTTACAATGAGCAGTTCTTC.

This sequence joins TRBV15 and TRBJ2-1; 9 bases align to TRBD2. Germline V lookup: CDR1 LNHNV, CDR2 YYDKDF (reference sequence). V was clipped by 5 bases and J by 3 bases; unmatched bases: 5. The CDR3 consists of 15 residues. CDR3 nucleotide sequence: TGTGCCACCAGCGGGGCGGGGGGGCGCTACAATGAGCAGTTCTTC. It codes for CATSGAGGRYNEQFF. Variable domain in full (rest from reference TRBV15 and TRBJ2-1): DAMVIQNPRYQVTQFGKPVTLSCSQTLNHNVMYWYQQKSSQAPKLLFHYYDKDFNNEADTPDNFQSRRPNTSFCFLDIRSPGLGDTAMYLCATSGAGGRYNEQFFGPGTRLTVL.

In its sample, this clone was seen a few times. The rearrangement uses TRBV29-1 and TRBJ1-1, with a possible D match to TRBD1 (6 bases). The CDR3 consists of 13 residues. In germline, CDR1 is SQVTM, CDR2 ANQGSEA. Trimming cost V 4 bases and J 0 bases, with 9 bases left between them. CDR3 region: CSVAGAMNTEAFF. The CDR3 nucleotides read TGCAGCGTTGCAGGGGCTATGAACACTGAAGCTTTCTTT.

The chain recombines TRBV27 with TRBJ2-1; D call uncertain. This CDR3 is 14 amino acids long. V was cut by 0 bases and J by 2 bases, with 5 bases left in between. Per the germline V gene, CDR1 is MNHEY and CDR2 is SMNVEV (reference sequence). In nucleotides, the CDR3 is TGTGCCAGCAGTTTATCGAGGACCTACAATGAGCAGTTCTTC. The encoded protein is CASSLSRTYNEQFF.

The chain has TRBV7-3 and TRBJ1-1; D is unresolved. V lost 0 bases, J lost 1 base, and 6 bases lay in between. In germline, CDR1 is SGHTA, CDR2 FQGTGA. The CDR3 totals 14 residues. CDR3 DNA: TGTGCCAGCAGCTTAACGTCAGGGAACACTGAAGCTTTCTTT. As protein: CASSLTSGNTEAFF.

The chain is built from TRBV19 and TRBJ2-1, with D possibly TRBD2 on 5 matching bases. The germline V gene encodes CDR1 LNHDA and CDR2 SQIVND (reference sequence). The CDR3 loop spans 13 amino acids. The V gene lost 1 base and the J gene lost 5 bases, with 6 bases spanning the gap. The CDR3 bases are TGTGCCAGTAGTATAGTGGGAGACAATGAGCAGTTCTTC. Translating it yields CASSIVGDNEQFF.

The V gene is TRBV6-5, the J gene TRBJ1-2, with D possibly TRBD1 on 6 matching bases. Trimming took off 4 bases at V and 4 bases at J, with 13 bases between the two ends. Germline CDR1 and CDR2: MNHEY and SVGAGI. This CDR3 spans 14 amino acids. The DNA for the CDR3 is TGTGCCAGCAGTTCTCACAGGGCTGGCTATGGCTACACCTTC. As protein: CASSSHRAGYGYTF.